The subject of this entry is one TCR beta chain. Its antigen remains unidentified. The data were taken from a study of cytomegalovirus exposure and HLA in healthy donors. The study, taken as a whole, reports: Common viral pathogens were later found to be apparently linked to several of the most significant clusters.

There are 14 residues in the CDR3. CDR1 is MNHEY and CDR2 is SMNVEV in the germline V gene (reference sequence). A multiplex PCR was run with 60 Vbeta primers and 13 Jbeta primers. In the authors' methods: Some 80 million unique TCR beta chains, 9.5 million to 14 million shared, were counted in a later analysis. This table comes from immunoSEQ multiplex PCR, and its TCRdb copy is limited to in-frame clones, with some not included. That table gives V, J and clone size, and the DNA gave D and trimming. This sample has around 180,000 clones, with around 77% found just once. Sequencing was done on a sample of PBMCs. The chain links TRBV27 to TRBJ2-5; perhaps TRBD1 as D (6 bases). The closer fit of TRBJ2-7 to the DNA end suggests the J call may be wrong. This TCR was sampled from a man aged 60 to 69 in good health and CMV-seronegative. This CDR3 reads CASSFGTRTYEQYF. The CDR3 region has the DNA TGTGCCAGCAGTTTTGGGACAAGGACCTACGAGCAGTACTTC.